This T cell receptor (beta chain) was sequenced in a study of OX40 agonist ivuxolimab in advanced cancers. At the level of the study: The treatment was a fully human IgG2 OX40 agonist, ivuxolimab. Participants, 75% to 90% male, averaged roughly 60 years of age, ranging from about 23 to 90. Patients achieving partial responses numbered three: one hepatocellular carcinoma case and two cutaneous melanoma cases.

This table comes from immunoSEQ multiplex PCR, and its TCRdb copy is limited to in-frame clones, with some not included. This sample has around 46,000 clones, with 89% found just once. V shed 6 bases, J shed 3 bases, and the junction held 2 bases outside the gene matches. Looked up from germline, CDR1 is MDHEN and CDR2 is SYDVKM. This CDR3 comprises 12 residues. It was autoimmune disease history or systemic immunosuppression that excluded patients. The receptor was derived from an adult with an advanced solid tumor such as melanoma, head and neck, liver or kidney cancer. The sample was CD4+ or CD8+ T cells sorted from blood, taken in a trial of the OX40 agonist ivuxolimab. V is TRBV28 and J is TRBJ2-7, with 7 bases fitting TRBD1. CDR3 residues: CASRPGGYEQYF. In DNA, the CDR3 is TGTGCCAGCAGGCCAGGGGGCTACGAGCAGTACTTC.